This TCR beta chain was captured in a study of cytomegalovirus exposure and HLA in healthy donors. The PCR used 60 Vbeta and 13 Jbeta primers. Produced via immunoSEQ multiplex PCR; TCRdb's table is partial and in-frame only. The table includes roughly 130,000 clones, about 74% detected once. Broader study findings: A later analysis found common viral pathogens apparently linked to several of the most significant clusters. In terms of immune exposure information, only CMV serostatus was available. A likely sequencing artifact accounted for one observed cluster of highly shared sequence variants.

Germline values: CDR1 SEHNR, CDR2 FQNEAQ (reference sequence). The CDR3 contains 14 residues. V shed 4 bases and J shed 4 bases, with 10 bases lying between them. About this clone: Antigen specificity is unknown.

This sequence originates from a man aged 18 to 29 in good health and CMV-seropositive. This chain links TRBV7-9 with TRBJ1-4; D remains unclear. The sequenced sample consisted of PBMCs. The CDR3 spells CASSSRDLNEKLFF. The CDR3 DNA sequence: TGTGCCAGCAGCTCCCGGGATCTTAATGAAAAACTGTTTTTT.